This T cell receptor (beta chain) was recorded in a study of blood T cell repertoires in COVID-19. Whole-study context: Specimens from acute and convalescent COVID-19 originated in the United States, Italy and Spain.

The CDR3 is made up of 14 amino acids. V dropped 6 bases and J dropped 0 bases, with 11 bases sitting between them. The germline CDR1 and CDR2 sequences are MGHDK and SYGVNS. This clone is a singleton in its sample. Sequencing was performed with immunoSEQ multiplex PCR; in TCRdb, only in-frame clones are kept and a portion is missing. The table has about 65,000 clones, 80% to 90% seen once. This rearrangement joins TRBV25-1 to TRBJ1-1, with D perhaps matching TRBD1 (5 bases). This clonotype originated in an elderly man with acute or convalescent COVID-19. Specimen: peripheral blood. CDR3 in amino acids: CASRGSGMNTEAFF. The CDR3 bases are TGTGCCAGCAGAGGGTCAGGGATGAACACTGAAGCTTTCTTT.